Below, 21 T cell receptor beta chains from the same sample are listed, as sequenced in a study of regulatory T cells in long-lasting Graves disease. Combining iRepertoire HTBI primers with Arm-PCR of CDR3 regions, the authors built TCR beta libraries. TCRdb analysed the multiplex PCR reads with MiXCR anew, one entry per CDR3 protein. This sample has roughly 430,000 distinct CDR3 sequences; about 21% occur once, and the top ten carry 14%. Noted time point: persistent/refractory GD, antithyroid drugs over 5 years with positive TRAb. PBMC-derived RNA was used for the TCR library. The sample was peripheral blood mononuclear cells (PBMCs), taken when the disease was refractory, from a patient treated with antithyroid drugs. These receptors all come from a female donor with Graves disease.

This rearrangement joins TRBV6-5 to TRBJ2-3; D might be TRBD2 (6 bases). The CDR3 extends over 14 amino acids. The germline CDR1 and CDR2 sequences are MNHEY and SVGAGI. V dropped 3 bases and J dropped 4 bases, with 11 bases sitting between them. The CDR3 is CASSYTGAADTQYF. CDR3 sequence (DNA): TGTGCCAGCAGTTATACGGGAGCCGCAGATACGCAGTATTTT.

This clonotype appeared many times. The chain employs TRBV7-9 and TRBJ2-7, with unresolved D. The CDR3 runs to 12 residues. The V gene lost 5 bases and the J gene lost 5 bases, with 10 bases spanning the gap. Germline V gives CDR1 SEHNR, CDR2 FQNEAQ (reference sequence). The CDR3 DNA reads TGTGCCAGCAGCCGCAGCAGCCACGAGCAGTACTTC. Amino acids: CASSRSSHEQYF.

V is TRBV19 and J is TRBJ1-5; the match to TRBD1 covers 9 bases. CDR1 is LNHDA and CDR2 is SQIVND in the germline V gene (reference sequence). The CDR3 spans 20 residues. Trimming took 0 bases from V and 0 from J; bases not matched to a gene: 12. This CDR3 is CASSIESGQGFLYSNQPQHF. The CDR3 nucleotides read TGTGCCAGTAGTATAGAATCGGGACAGGGCTTCCTATATAGCAATCAGCCCCAGCATTTT.

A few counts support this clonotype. CDR3: CASSSRAGVNEQFF. CDR3 coding DNA: TGTGCCAGCAGTTCACGAGCGGGAGTTAATGAGCAGTTCTTC. V gene TRBV28 combines with J gene TRBJ2-1, with 8 bases identical to TRBD2. The V gene's germline CDR1 is MDHEN and CDR2 SYDVKM. The junction had 6 bases not matched to a gene; V was cut back by 4 bases and J by 7 bases. CDR3 length equals 14 residues. The full variable domain, completed using reference TRBV28 and TRBJ2-1, is DVKVTQSSRYLVKRTGEKVFLECVQDMDHENMFWYRQDPGLGLRLIYFSYDVKMKEKGDIPEGYSVSREKKERFSLILESASTNQTSMYLCASSSRAGVNEQFFGPGTRLTVL.

CDR3 bases: TGTGCCAGCAGGGGCCCAGGCCACGAGCAGTACTTC. This codes for CASRGPGHEQYF. The chain recombines TRBV27 with TRBJ2-7; no reliable D call. CDR1 is MNHEY, CDR2 SMNVEV, per germline (reference sequence). This CDR3 is built from 12 residues. The V and J ends lost 6 bases and 5 bases respectively, with 11 bases between them.

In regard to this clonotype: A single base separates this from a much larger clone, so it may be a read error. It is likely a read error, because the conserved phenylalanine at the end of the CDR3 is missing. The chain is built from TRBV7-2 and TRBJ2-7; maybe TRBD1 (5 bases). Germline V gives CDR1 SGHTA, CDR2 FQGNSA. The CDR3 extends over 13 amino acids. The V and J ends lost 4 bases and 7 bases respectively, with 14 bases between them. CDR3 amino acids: CASSYQVAGEQYS. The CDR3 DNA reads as TGTGCCAGCAGCTACCAGGTCGCAGGGGAGCAGTACTCC.

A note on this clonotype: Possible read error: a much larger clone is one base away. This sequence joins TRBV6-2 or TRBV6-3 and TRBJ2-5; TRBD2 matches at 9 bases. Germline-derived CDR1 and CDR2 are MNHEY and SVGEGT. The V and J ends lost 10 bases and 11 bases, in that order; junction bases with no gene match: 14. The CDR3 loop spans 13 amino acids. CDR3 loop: CATPGLAYNEQYF. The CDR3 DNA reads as TGTGCCACCCCGGGACTAGCCTACAATGAGCAGTACTTC.

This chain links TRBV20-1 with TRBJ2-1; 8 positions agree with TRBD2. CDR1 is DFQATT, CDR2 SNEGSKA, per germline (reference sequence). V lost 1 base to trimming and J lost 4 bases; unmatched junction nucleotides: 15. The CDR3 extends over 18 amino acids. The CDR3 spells CSARVSAGGSAGYNEQFF. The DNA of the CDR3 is TGCAGTGCTAGAGTCTCTGCGGGAGGCTCCGCGGGGTACAATGAGCAGTTCTTC.

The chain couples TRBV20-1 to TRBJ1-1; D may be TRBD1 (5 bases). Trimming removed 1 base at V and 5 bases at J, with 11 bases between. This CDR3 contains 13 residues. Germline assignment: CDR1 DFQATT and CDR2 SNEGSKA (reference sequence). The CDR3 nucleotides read TGCAGTGCTAGAGCCGGGGGGAGGACTGAAGCTTTCTTT. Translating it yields CSARAGGRTEAFF.

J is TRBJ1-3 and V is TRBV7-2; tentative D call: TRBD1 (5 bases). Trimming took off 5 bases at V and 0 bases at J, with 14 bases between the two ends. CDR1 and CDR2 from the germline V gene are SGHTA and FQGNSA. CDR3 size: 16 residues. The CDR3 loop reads CASSRSAGSSGNTIYF. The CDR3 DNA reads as TGTGCCAGCAGCCGGTCGGCAGGGAGCTCTGGAAACACCATATATTTT.

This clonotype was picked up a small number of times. The CDR3 nucleotides read TGTGCCAGCTCACCAATACAGGGTTCGGAGACCCAGTACTTC. Translation gives CASSPIQGSETQYF. V and J are TRBV18 and TRBJ2-5, with D possibly TRBD1 on 6 matching bases. The CDR3 contains 14 residues. CDR1 and CDR2 from the germline V gene are KGHSH and LQKENI. Deletions cut 2 bases from V and 5 bases from J, with 12 bases between.

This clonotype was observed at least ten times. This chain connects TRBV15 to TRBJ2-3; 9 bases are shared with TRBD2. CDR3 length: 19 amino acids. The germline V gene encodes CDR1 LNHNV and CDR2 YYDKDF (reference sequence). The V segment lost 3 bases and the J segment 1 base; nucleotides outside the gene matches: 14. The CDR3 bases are TGTGCCACCAGCAGTCGGGGTAGCGGGAGAGGTTGGGGCACAGATACGCAGTATTTT. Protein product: CATSSRGSGRGWGTDTQYF.

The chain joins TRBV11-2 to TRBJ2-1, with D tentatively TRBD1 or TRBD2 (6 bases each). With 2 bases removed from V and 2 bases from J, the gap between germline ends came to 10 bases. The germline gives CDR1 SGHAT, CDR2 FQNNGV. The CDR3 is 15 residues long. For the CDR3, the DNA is TGTGCCAGCAGCTTACACAGGGAGGCCTACAATGAGCAGTTCTTC. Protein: CASSLHREAYNEQFF.

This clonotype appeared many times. The CDR3 here is CASSATLAGGTYEQYF. DNA of the CDR3: TGTGCCAGCAGTGCAACACTAGCGGGAGGAACCTACGAGCAGTACTTC. The chain uses TRBV6-2 or TRBV6-3 and TRBJ2-7; 12 bases line up with TRBD2. Trimming at V came to 5 bases and at J to 2 bases, leaving 7 bases not matched to a gene. CDR3 length: 16 amino acids. CDR1 and CDR2 from the germline V gene are MNHEY and SVGEGT.

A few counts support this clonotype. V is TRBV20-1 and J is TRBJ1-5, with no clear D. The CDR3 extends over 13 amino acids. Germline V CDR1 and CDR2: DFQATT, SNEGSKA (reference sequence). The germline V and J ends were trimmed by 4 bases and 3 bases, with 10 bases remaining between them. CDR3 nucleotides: TGCAGTGCTATCGGCATGATCAATCAGCCCCAGCATTTT. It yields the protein CSAIGMINQPQHF.

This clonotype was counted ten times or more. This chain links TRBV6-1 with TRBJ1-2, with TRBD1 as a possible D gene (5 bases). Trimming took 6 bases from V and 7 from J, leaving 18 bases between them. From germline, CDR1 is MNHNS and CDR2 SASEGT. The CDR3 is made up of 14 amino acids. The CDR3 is CASRMLTIRGGYTF. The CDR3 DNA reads TGTGCCAGCAGAATGTTAACAATTAGGGGTGGCTACACCTTC.

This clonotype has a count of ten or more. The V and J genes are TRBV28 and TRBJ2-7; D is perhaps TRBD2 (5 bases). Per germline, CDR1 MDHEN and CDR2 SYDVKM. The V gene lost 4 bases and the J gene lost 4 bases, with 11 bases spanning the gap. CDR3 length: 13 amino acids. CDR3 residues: CASSYGSVYEQYF. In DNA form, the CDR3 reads TGTGCCAGCAGTTATGGGAGTGTTTACGAGCAGTACTTC.

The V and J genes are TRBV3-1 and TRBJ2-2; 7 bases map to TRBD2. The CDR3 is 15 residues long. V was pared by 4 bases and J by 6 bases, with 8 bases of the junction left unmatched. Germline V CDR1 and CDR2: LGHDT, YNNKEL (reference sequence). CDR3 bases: TGTGCCAGCAGCCCCCGGGACTACGGTGCCGGGGAGCTGTTTTTT. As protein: CASSPRDYGAGELFF.

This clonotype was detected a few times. CDR3 nucleotide sequence: TGCAGTGCTAGAGCTCCTACCGGGACCTCCTACGAGCAGTACTTC. This translates into CSARAPTGTSYEQYF. The rearrangement joins TRBV20-1 to TRBJ2-7; D is tentatively TRBD1 or TRBD2 (5 bases each). Germline assignment: CDR1 DFQATT and CDR2 SNEGSKA (reference sequence). The CDR3 has 15 amino acids. V was pared by 1 base and J by 0 bases, with 13 bases between.

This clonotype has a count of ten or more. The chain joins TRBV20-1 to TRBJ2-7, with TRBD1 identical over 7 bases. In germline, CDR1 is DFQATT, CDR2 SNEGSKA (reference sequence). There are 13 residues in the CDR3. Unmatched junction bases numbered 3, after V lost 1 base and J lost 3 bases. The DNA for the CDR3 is TGCAGTGCTAGAGTTCGGGACAGCTACGAGCAGTACTTC. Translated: CSARVRDSYEQYF.

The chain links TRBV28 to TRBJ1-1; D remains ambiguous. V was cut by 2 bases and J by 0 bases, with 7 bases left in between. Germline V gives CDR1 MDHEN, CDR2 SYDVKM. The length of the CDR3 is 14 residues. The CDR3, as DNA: TGTGCCAGCAGTTTAAGGCCAGTGAACACTGAAGCTTTCTTT. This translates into CASSLRPVNTEAFF.